What follows describes a single TCR beta chain. No antigen is known for it. The data were taken from a study of T cell repertoires in ileal Crohn's disease. Study-wide results and caveats: Active smokers at surgery had more clonal expansions than non-smokers. Compared with CD4 T cells, sorted CD8 cells carried more expanded clones.

The assay was immunoSEQ multiplex PCR, and TCRdb's table has in-frame clones only and misses some. The sample holds roughly 3,400 clones, roughly 80% seen once. From germline, CDR1 is SGHKS and CDR2 YYEKEE (reference sequence). V shed 3 bases, J shed 7 bases, and the junction held 4 bases outside the gene matches. The CDR3 runs 13 residues. Indicated time point: neoterminal ileum biopsy at postoperative endoscopy, about 6 months after surgery. Patients were adults with ileal or ileocolonic Crohn's disease needing resection. The source is an adult with Crohn's disease. The sample was ileal tissue. The genes are TRBV5-5 and TRBJ1-5; TRBD1 matches 7 bases. CDR3 region: CASSWTGQQPQHF. The CDR3 DNA is TGTGCCAGCAGCTGGACAGGACAACAGCCCCAGCATTTT.